Listed here are 10 T cell receptor beta chains from one sample, sequenced in a study of beta chain features in type 1 diabetes. The study, taken as a whole, reports: Moderate but significant shortening of TCRB CDR3s was recorded in all four CD4+ subsets from Type 1 diabetes patients.

No antigen has been identified for these receptors. Expressed TCRB transcripts were sequenced, since all the RNA that had been isolated was reverse transcribed. The protocol was immunoSEQ multiplex PCR, while the TCRdb copy is restricted to in-frame clones and leaves out a portion. Among around 300,000 clones listed, approximately 15% were seen once. The sequencing sample was made of naive CD4+ T cells from blood. Source of these receptors: a man in his late teens or twenties with type 1 diabetes.

J is TRBJ2-3 and V is TRBV9; the D gene is possibly TRBD2 (6 bases). V was trimmed by 2 bases and J by 6 bases, leaving 13 bases between them. Germline CDR1 SGDLS, CDR2 YYNGEE. CDR3 length: 14 amino acids. CDR3 DNA: TGTGCCAGCAGCGTTGGTCAGCGGGCCGATACGCAGTATTTT. It is translated as CASSVGQRADTQYF.

V gene TRBV6-5 combines with J gene TRBJ2-5, with 13 bases lining up with TRBD2. The CDR3 has 15 amino acids. Germline-derived CDR1 and CDR2 are MNHEY and SVGAGI. Germline trimming cut 4 bases from V and 3 bases from J; bases unmatched to any gene: 2. The CDR3 sequence is CASSSGTSGKETQYF. CDR3 nucleotide sequence: TGTGCCAGCAGTTCCGGGACTAGCGGGAAAGAGACCCAGTACTTC.

The rearrangement uses TRBV29-1 and TRBJ2-1; 9 bases line up with TRBD2. Germline V gives CDR1 SQVTM, CDR2 ANQGSEA. This CDR3 region has 15 residues. V lost 4 bases and J lost 5; bases outside the gene matches: 9. The CDR3 protein is CSVVSRLAVNNEQFF. The DNA for the CDR3 is TGCAGCGTTGTCTCTAGACTAGCGGTAAACAATGAGCAGTTCTTC.

The genes are TRBV6-1 and TRBJ2-7, with D tentatively TRBD2 (6 bases). This CDR3 contains 16 residues. Per the germline V gene, CDR1 is MNHNS and CDR2 is SASEGT. The V and J ends lost 1 base and 0 bases respectively, with 13 bases between them. This chain's CDR3 is CASSEVGAGGSYEQYF. In nucleotides, the CDR3 is TGTGCCAGCAGTGAAGTCGGAGCGGGCGGCTCCTACGAGCAGTACTTC.

The rearrangement uses TRBV28 and TRBJ2-7; D is ambiguous. From germline, CDR1 is MDHEN and CDR2 SYDVKM. The V end was cut by 4 bases, the J end by 5 bases, with 6 bases between. This CDR3 has 11 residues. DNA for the CDR3: TGTGCCAGCAGTTCTGTCCACGAGCAGTACTTC. Translation: CASSSVHEQYF.

The chain carries TRBV7-9 and TRBJ2-6; TRBD2 might be the D (5 bases). From germline, CDR1 is SEHNR and CDR2 FQNEAQ (reference sequence). The CDR3 has 18 amino acids. V gave up 4 bases and J gave up 1 base, with 17 bases separating them. CDR3 DNA sequence: TGTGCCAGCAGCTCATCGGAGGAGTCGGGATCTGGGGCCAACGTCCTGACTTTC. Translated, it gives CASSSSEESGSGANVLTF.

J is TRBJ2-5 and V is TRBV28; maybe TRBD1 (5 bases). CDR1 is MDHEN and CDR2 is SYDVKM in the germline V gene. The ends were cut back, 5 bases at V and 1 base at J, with 14 bases in the middle. CDR3 length equals 15 residues. The CDR3 reads CASSTSQVVQETQYF. The CDR3 nucleotides are TGTGCCAGCAGTACATCACAGGTAGTCCAAGAGACCCAGTACTTC.

This clone was found a few times. The rearrangement links TRBV27 to TRBJ1-2; 7 positions match TRBD1. V was clipped by 4 bases and J by 0 bases; unmatched bases: 8. The CDR3 runs 16 residues. Germline CDR1 reads MNHEY; CDR2 reads SMNVEV (reference sequence). CDR3 bases: TGTGCCAGCAGTTCCGCTCAGGGGGGCACTAACTATGGCTACACCTTC. Translating it yields CASSSAQGGTNYGYTF.

The CDR3 sequence is CASSLVAGEAEQYF. The CDR3 nucleotides read TGTGCCAGCTCCCTCGTAGCGGGAGAGGCGGAGCAGTACTTC. The chain links TRBV18 to TRBJ2-7; 9 nucleotides agree with TRBD2. The CDR3 runs to 14 residues. The ends lost 6 bases at V and 7 bases at J; junction bases unmatched: 10. Germline CDR1 is KGHSH and CDR2 is LQKENI.

This clone occurred a few times. V and J are TRBV28 and TRBJ2-5, with 8 bases lining up with TRBD2. Trimming cost V 7 bases and J 5 bases; bases outside gene matches: 9. The CDR3 has 14 amino acids. Germline CDR1 MDHEN, CDR2 SYDVKM. The CDR3, as DNA: TGTGCCAGCAACGGGGGGGGCGGTTGGGAGACCCAGTACTTC. Translated, it gives CASNGGGGWETQYF.